This TCR beta chain is from a study of spatial heterogeneity in lung cancer. Whole-study results and caveats: One measure, the expanded intratumoral alpha and beta TCR count, tracked tumor mutation counts. Alpha chain coverage of tumor T cells was estimated at around 7.7%, and beta chain coverage at around 13%.

This clonotype was seen ten or more times. The antigen is undetermined. Time point in this sample: sample taken at primary tumor resection. CDR1 and CDR2 from the germline V gene are MGHDK and SYGVNS. The CDR3 covers 13 residues. Trimming cost V 1 base and J 9 bases, with 13 bases left between them. MiXCR was run by TCRdb on the 5' RACE reads, yielding one entry per CDR3 protein. The data show about 23,000 distinct CDR3 sequences, less than 5% seen once. The V gene is TRBV25-1, the J gene TRBJ2-7; perhaps TRBD2 as D (5 bases). The TCR comes from a male donor with early-stage non-small cell lung cancer. The source was lung tumor tissue, collected at surgery. The CDR3, as DNA: TGTGCCAGCAGTGAATCAGAGGGTACGGCGCAGTACTTC. This sequence encodes CASSESEGTAQYF.